This T cell receptor beta chain was obtained from a study of T cell repertoires in cytomegalovirus infection. One entry per CDR3 protein, called by TCRdb with MiXCR from the reads. The sample lists 900,000 to 950,000 distinct CDR3 sequences; around 30% were seen once. Study-wide points: The response measured ex vivo was dominated by TCR beta clonotypes (HLA-C-restricted and CMV-specific).

As concerns this clonotype: The antigen remains unidentified.

Sequencing used cultured CD8+ T cells from PBMCs, obtained from culture after CMV antigen stimulation. The sequence came from a human donor in good health (CMV status not recorded). Some clones in this sample may be carry-over from other donors' samples.

This chain's CDR3 is CASSLGTSGVFVQETQYF. CDR3 nucleotides: TGTGCCAGCAGTTTAGGGACTAGCGGGGTCTTCGTCCAAGAGACCCAGTACTTC. J is TRBJ2-5 and V is TRBV12-3 or TRBV12-4, with 12 bases matching TRBD2. With V trimmed by 1 base and J by 1 base, 7 bases remained unmatched. The CDR3 is 18 amino acids.